This is a list of T cell receptor beta chains from one sample in a study of T-cell memory formation after mild COVID-19. TCRdb independently ran MiXCR on the 5' RACE reads; one entry per CDR3 protein. The table includes approximately 440,000 distinct CDR3 sequences, around 20% detected once. Source material: PBMCs or a T cell subset sorted from them (not recorded which). The receptors here all came from an adult woman who had mild COVID-19 (a few samples of this study predate the infection). Cell type and time point are not known. CDR3s include the opening cysteine and the closing phenylalanine or tryptophan. The D gene is left open where the match is weak. Expanded clones get a size class; other rows say once, few or many, or leave the size out.

v_call: TRBV15
d_call: TRBD1
j_call: TRBJ2-2
clone_size: many
cdr3_aa: CATRSRDRVAGELFF
cdr3_nt: TGTGCCACCAGGAGCCGGGACAGGGTAGCCGGGGAGCTGTTTTTT

v_call: TRBV15
d_call: .
j_call: TRBJ2-1
clone_size: .
cdr3_aa: CATSSYRDDEQFF
cdr3_nt: TGTGCCACCAGCAGTTACAGGGACGATGAGCAGTTCTTC

v_call: TRBV29-1
d_call: .
j_call: TRBJ1-1
clone_size: .
cdr3_aa: CSGSTRNTEAFF
cdr3_nt: TGCAGCGGTAGTACGCGCAACACTGAAGCTTTCTTT

v_call: TRBV7-2
d_call: TRBD1
j_call: TRBJ1-1
clone_size: few
cdr3_aa: CASSLVVQGQEAFF
cdr3_nt: TGTGCCAGCAGCTTAGTGGTACAGGGGCAAGAAGCTTTCTTT

v_call: TRBV5-6
d_call: .
j_call: TRBJ2-2
clone_size: few
cdr3_aa: CASSLVPEGIGELFF
cdr3_nt: TGTGCCAGCAGCTTGGTGCCCGAGGGGATCGGGGAGCTGTTTTTT

v_call: TRBV7-9
d_call: .
j_call: TRBJ2-1
clone_size: .
cdr3_aa: CASSPRASSSYNEQFF
cdr3_nt: TGTGCCAGCAGCCCCCGGGCTTCCAGCTCCTACAATGAGCAGTTCTTC

v_call: TRBV13
d_call: .
j_call: TRBJ2-1
clone_size: many
cdr3_aa: CASIGLRNEQFF
cdr3_nt: TGTGCCAGCATTGGACTGCGCAATGAGCAGTTCTTC

v_call: TRBV20-1
d_call: .
j_call: TRBJ1-1
clone_size: few
cdr3_aa: CSARAGPAGTEAFF
cdr3_nt: TGCAGTGCTAGAGCAGGCCCGGCGGGGACTGAAGCTTTCTTT

v_call: TRBV4-3
d_call: .
j_call: TRBJ2-5
clone_size: .
cdr3_aa: CASSQVAETQETQYF
cdr3_nt: TGCGCCAGCAGCCAAGTTGCAGAAACTCAAGAGACCCAGTACTTC

v_call: TRBV12-3/TRBV12-4
d_call: .
j_call: TRBJ2-7
clone_size: .
cdr3_aa: CASSPPAGPYEQYF
cdr3_nt: TGTGCCAGCAGTCCTCCGGCCGGCCCTTACGAGCAGTACTTC

v_call: TRBV7-9
d_call: TRBD2
j_call: TRBJ2-7
clone_size: few
cdr3_aa: CASSLQGLAGGEGYEQYF
cdr3_nt: TGTGCCAGCAGCTTACAGGGACTAGCGGGAGGAGAAGGTTACGAGCAGTACTTC

v_call: TRBV5-1
d_call: .
j_call: TRBJ2-3
clone_size: .
cdr3_aa: CASSASVVGTTPELRYF
cdr3_nt: TGCGCCAGCTCAGCTTCGGTGGTTGGGACCACCCCGGAGTTGAGGTATTTT

v_call: TRBV4-3
d_call: TRBD1
j_call: TRBJ1-2
clone_size: few
cdr3_aa: CASSQDLQQGAFGYTF
cdr3_nt: TGCGCCAGCAGCCAAGATTTACAACAGGGGGCGTTTGGCTACACCTTC

v_call: TRBV20-1
d_call: .
j_call: TRBJ2-7
clone_size: few
cdr3_aa: CSAGKTTWYEQYF
cdr3_nt: TGCAGTGCCGGAAAGACTACTTGGTACGAGCAGTACTTC

v_call: TRBV12-3/TRBV12-4
d_call: .
j_call: TRBJ1-1
clone_size: .
cdr3_aa: CASSRGGTRIAEAFF
cdr3_nt: TGTGCCAGCTCCCGGGGGGGCACAAGGATCGCTGAAGCTTTCTTT

v_call: TRBV7-2
d_call: .
j_call: TRBJ1-6
clone_size: few
cdr3_aa: CASSLAMSSYNSPLHF
cdr3_nt: TGTGCCAGCAGCTTAGCAATGAGCTCCTATAATTCACCCCTCCACTTT